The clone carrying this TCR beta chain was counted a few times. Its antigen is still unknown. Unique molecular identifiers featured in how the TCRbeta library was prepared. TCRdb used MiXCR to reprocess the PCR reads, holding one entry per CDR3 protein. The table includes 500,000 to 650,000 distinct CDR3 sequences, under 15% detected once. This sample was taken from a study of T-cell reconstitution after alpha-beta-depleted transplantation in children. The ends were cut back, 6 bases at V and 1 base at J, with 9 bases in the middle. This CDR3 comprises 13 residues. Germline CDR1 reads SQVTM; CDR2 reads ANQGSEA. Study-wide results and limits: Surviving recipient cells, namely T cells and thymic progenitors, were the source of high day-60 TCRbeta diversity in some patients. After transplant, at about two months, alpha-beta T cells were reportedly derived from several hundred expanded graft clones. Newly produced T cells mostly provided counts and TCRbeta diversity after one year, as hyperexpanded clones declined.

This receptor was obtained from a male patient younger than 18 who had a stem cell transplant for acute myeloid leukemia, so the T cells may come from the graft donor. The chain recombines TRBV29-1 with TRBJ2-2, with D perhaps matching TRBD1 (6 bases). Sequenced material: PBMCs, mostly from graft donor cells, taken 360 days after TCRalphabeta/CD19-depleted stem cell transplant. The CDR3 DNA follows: TGCAGCGTCCCGGGACAGAACACCGGGGAGCTGTTTTTT. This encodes CSVPGQNTGELFF.